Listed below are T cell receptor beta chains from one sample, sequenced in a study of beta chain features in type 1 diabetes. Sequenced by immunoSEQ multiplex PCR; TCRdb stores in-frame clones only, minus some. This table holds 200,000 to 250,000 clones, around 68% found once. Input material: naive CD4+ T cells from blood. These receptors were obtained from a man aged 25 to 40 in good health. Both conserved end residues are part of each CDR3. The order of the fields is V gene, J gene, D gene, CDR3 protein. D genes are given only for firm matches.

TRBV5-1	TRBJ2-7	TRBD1	CASSVPPGQGATYEQYF
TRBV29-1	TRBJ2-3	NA	CSVGGYHTDTQYF
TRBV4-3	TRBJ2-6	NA	CASSRGSSGANVLTF
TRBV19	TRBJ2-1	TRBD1	CASSSRDRLLFF
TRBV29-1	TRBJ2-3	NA	CSVLARAGDTQYF
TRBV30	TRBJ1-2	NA	CAWSSGGVGYTF
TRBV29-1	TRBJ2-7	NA	CSALQPEAYEQYF
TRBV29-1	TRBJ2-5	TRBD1	CSVYDRGIETQYF
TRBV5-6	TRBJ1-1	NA	CASSRRGPEVSEAFF
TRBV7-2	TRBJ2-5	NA	CASSFSGDFQETQYF
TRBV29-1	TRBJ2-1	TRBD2	CSVEDGGRGEQFF
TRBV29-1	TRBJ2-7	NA	CSAGGGGVAEQYF
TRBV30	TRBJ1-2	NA	CAWSTGHPDDGYTF
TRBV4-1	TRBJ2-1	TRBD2	CASSQVPGLAVNEQFF
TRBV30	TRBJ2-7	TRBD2	CAWRPTWTSGGPNHYEQYF
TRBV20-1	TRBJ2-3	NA	CSDQGQDTQYF
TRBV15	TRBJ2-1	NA	CATSRDLGGDHNEQFF
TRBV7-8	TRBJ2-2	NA	CASSLGAFANTGELFF
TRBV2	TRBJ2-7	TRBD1	CASSEVPTGPPWYF
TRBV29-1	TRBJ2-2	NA	CSVNREDTGELFF
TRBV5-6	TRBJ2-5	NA	CASSSVGAGETQYF
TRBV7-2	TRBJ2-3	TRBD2	CASRRGGPGYTQYF
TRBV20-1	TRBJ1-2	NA	CSAREDLGYTF
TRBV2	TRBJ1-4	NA	CASSFEIGLFF
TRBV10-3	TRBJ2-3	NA	CAISEKFTDTQYF
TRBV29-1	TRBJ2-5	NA	CSGRSRVRETQYF
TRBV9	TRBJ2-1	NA	CASSVVYNEQFF
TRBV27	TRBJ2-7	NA	CASSLIGSYEQYF
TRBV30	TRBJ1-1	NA	CAWKTGPNTEAFF
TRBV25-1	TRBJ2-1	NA	CASRPPTGYNEQFF
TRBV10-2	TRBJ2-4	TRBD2	CASSGRLAEAKNIQYF
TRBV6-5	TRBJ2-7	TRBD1	CASSSRTGIYEQYF
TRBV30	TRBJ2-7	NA	CAWRGEYYEQYF
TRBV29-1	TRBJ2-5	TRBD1	CSASGTGVETQYF
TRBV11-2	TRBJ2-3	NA	CASSLTAVSGNTDTQYF
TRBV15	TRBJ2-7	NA	CATSRVGYEQYF
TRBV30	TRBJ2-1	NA	CAWRKGGTEQFF
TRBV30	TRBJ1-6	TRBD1	CAWSLRTGTVPLHF
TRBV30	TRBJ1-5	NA	CAWGGGSNQPQHF
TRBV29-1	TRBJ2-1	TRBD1	CSHDRGSYNEQFF